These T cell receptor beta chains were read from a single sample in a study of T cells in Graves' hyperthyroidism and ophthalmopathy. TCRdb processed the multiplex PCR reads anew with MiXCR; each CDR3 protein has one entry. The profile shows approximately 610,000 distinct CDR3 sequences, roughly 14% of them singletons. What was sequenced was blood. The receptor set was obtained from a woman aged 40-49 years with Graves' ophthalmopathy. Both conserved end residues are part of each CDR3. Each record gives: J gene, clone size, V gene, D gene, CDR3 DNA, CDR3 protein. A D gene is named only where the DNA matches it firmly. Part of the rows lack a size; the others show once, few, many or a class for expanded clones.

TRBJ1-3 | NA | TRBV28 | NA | TGTGCCAGCAGTTTTAATAGGACACCAGGAAACACCATATATTTT | CASSFNRTPGNTIYF
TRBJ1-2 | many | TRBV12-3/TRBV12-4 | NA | TGTGCCAGCAGTTCATGGGGGGAATCGGATTATGGCTACACCTTC | CASSSWGESDYGYTF
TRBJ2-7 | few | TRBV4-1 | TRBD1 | TGCGCCAGCAGCCAAGGACACAGGGGCTCCTACGAGCAGTACTTC | CASSQGHRGSYEQYF
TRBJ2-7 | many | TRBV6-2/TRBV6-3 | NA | TGTGCCAGCAGCCTCTTTGGGGCCTACGAGCAGTACTTC | CASSLFGAYEQYF
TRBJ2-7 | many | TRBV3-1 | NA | TGTGCCAGCAGCCAAGGGCGGGAGCAGTACTTC | CASSQGREQYF
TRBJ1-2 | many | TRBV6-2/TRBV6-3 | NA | TGTGCCAGCAGGGACCGCCGTCGGTCCTTC | CASRDRRRSF
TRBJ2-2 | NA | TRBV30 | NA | TGTGCCTGGAGTGGGAGGTCATCCACCGGGGAGCTGTTTTTT | CAWSGRSSTGELFF
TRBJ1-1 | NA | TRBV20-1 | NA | TGCAGTGCCCGGCGGCACCGGAACACTGAAGCTTTCTTT | CSARRHRNTEAFF
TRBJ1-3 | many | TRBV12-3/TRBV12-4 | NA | TGTGCCAGCAGCCAAAGCAGTAATGGAAACACCATATATTTT | CASSQSSNGNTIYF
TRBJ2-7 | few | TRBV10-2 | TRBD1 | TGCGCCAGCAGAGAATCCGGGACAGGGCACTACGAGCAGTACTTC | CASRESGTGHYEQYF
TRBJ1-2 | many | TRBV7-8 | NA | TGTGCCAGCAGCGCCGATGACACCCCTGGGGACTATGGCTACACCTTC | CASSADDTPGDYGYTF
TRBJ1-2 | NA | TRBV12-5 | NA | TGTGCTAGTGGTTTGGAAGGGGGGGAATATGGCTACACCTTC | CASGLEGGEYGYTF
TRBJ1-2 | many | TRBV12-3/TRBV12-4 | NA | TGTGCCAGCAGTTTAGCGACCCAAGGGGGTATGAACTATGGCTACACCTTC | CASSLATQGGMNYGYTF
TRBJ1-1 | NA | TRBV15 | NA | TGTGCCACCAGCGCCTTCCAGGGGAACACTGAAGCTTTCTTT | CATSAFQGNTEAFF
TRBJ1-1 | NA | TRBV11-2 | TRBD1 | TGTGCCAGCAGCATCGGACAGGGGGAAGCTTTCTTT | CASSIGQGEAFF
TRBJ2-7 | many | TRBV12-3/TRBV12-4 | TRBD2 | TGTGCCAGCAACGGGGGGGGAGGCTACGAGCAGTACTTC | CASNGGGGYEQYF
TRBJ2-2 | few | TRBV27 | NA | TGTGCCAGCAGTCCGCCGAGTAGCTTCCCCGGGGAGCTGTTTTTT | CASSPPSSFPGELFF
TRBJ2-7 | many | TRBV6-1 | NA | TGTGCCAGCAGTGAATTAGCGGCAGTTGGAGCCCTCTCCTACGAGCAGTACTTC | CASSELAAVGALSYEQYF
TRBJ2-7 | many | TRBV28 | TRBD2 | TGTGCCAGCAGCCCCACAACTAGCGGGAAGATCTACGAGCAGTACTTC | CASSPTTSGKIYEQYF
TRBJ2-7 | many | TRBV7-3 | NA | TGTGCCAGCAGCTACGGACCGAGAGACGAGCAGTACTTC | CASSYGPRDEQYF
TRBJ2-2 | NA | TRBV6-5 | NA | TGTGCCAGCAGTTCCGACAGGTACACCGGGGAGCTGTTTTTT | CASSSDRYTGELFF
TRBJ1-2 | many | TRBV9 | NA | TGTGCCAGCAGCTTCAACCCCGGTAGGGGGGCAGGCTATGGCTACACCTTC | CASSFNPGRGAGYGYTF
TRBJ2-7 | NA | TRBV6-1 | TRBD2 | TGTGCCAGCAGTCCCTTGAGCGGGAGGGCTTGGAATGAGCAGTACTTC | CASSPLSGRAWNEQYF
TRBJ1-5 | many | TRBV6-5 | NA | TGTGCCAGCAGTTCTGTAGGACAGCCCCAGCATTTT | CASSSVGQPQHF